This T cell receptor (beta chain) was found in a study of blood T cells in healthy people across ages. A sample-barcoded 5' primer and a J-beta primer mix were used in a second PCR of roughly 7 to 11 cycles. Each CDR3 protein is one row after TCRdb ran MiXCR on the 5' RACE reads. The sample records about 640,000 distinct CDR3 sequences, roughly 58% being singletons. The CDR3 spans 12 residues. Trimming took off 2 bases at V and 5 bases at J, with 5 bases between the two ends. The V gene's germline CDR1 is MNHNY and CDR2 SVGAGI (reference sequence). This TCR came from a man between 60 and 70 years old in good health. Sample: blood. The chain combines TRBV6-6 with TRBJ2-3; D is ambiguous. CDR3 DNA sequence: TGTGCCAGCAGTTACCCCCTAGATACGCAGTATTTT. As protein: CASSYPLDTQYF.